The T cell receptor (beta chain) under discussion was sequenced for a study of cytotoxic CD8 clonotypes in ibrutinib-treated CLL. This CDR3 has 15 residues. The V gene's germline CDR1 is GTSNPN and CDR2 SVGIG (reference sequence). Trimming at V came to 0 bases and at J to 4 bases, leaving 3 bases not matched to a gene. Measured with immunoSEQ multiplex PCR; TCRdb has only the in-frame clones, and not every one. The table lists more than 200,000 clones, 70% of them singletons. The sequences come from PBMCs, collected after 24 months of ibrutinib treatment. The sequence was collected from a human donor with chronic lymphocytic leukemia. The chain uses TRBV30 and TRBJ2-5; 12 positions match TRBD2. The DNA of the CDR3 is TGTGCCTGGAGTGTACTAGCGGGAGGTGGAGAGACCCAGTACTTC. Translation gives CAWSVLAGGGETQYF.